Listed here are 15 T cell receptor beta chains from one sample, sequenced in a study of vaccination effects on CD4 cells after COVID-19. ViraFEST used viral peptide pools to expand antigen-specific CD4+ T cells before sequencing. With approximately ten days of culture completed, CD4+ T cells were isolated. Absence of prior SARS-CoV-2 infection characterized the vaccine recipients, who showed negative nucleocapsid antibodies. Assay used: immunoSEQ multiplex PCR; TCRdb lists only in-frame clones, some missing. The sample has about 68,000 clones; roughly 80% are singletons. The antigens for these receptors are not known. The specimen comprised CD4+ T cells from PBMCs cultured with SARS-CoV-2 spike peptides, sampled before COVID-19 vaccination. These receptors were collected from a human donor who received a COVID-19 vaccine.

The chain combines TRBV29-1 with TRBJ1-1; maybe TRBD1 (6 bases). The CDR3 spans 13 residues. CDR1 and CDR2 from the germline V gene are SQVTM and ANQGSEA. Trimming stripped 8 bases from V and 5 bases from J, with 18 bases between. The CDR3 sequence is CSIARTVGTEAFF. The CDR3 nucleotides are TGCAGCATCGCCAGGACAGTGGGGACTGAAGCTTTCTTT. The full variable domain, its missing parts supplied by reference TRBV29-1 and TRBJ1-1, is SAVISQKPSRDICQRGTSLTIQCQVDSQVTMMFWYRQQPGQSLTLIATANQGSEATYESGFVIDKFPISRPNLTFSTLTVSNMSPEDSSIYLCSIARTVGTEAFFGQGTRLTVV.

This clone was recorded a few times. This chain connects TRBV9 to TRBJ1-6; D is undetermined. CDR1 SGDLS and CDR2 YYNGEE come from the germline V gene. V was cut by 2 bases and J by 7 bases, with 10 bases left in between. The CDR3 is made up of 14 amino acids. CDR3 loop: CASSVASENSPLHF. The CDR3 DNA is TGTGCCAGCAGCGTGGCCTCCGAGAATTCACCCCTCCACTTT.

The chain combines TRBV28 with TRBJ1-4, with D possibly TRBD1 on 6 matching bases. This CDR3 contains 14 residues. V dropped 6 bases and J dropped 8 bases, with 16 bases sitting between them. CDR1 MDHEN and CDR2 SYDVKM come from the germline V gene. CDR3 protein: CASRQGRSDEKLFF. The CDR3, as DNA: TGTGCCAGCAGACAGGGTAGGTCGGACGAAAAACTGTTTTTT.

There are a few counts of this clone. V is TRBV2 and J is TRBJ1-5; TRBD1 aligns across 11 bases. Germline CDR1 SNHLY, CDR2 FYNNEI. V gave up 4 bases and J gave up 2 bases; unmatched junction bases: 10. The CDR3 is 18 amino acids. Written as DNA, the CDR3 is TGTGCCAGCAGTGGCCGGGACAGGGGGTTTGGGGGCAATCAGCCCCAGCATTTT. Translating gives CASSGRDRGFGGNQPQHF.

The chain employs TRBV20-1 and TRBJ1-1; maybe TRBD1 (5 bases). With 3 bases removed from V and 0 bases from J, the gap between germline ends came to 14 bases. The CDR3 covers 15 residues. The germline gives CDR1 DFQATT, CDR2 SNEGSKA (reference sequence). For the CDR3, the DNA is TGCAGTGCTAGTTTGGCCAGGGCGATGAACACTGAAGCTTTCTTT. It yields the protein CSASLARAMNTEAFF.

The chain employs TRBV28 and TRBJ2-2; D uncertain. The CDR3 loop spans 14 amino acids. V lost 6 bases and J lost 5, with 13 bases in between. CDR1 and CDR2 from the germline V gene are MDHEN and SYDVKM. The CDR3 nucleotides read TGTGCCAGCAGCCCGGGCCGTGGGACCGGGGAGCTGTTTTTT. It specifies CASSPGRGTGELFF.

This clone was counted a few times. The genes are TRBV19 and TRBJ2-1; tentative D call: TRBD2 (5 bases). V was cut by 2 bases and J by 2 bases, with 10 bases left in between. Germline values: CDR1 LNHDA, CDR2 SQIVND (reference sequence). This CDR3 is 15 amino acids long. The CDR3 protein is CASSIRGVPYNEQFF. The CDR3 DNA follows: TGTGCCAGTAGTATACGGGGTGTCCCCTACAATGAGCAGTTCTTC.

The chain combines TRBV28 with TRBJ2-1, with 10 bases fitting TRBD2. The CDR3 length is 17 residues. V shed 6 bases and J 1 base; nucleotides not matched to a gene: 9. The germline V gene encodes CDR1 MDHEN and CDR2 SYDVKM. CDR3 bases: TGTGCCAGCAGACCGCCGGGACTAGCGCCTTCCTACAATGAGCAGTTCTTC. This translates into CASRPPGLAPSYNEQFF.

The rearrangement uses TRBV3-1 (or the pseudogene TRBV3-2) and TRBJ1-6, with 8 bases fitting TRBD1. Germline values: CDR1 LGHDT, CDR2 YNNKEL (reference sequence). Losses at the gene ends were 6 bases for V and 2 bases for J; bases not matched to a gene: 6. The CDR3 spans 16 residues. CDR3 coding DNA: TGTGCCAGCAGGCATACAGGGGGACCCTATAATTCACCCCTCCACTTT. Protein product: CASRHTGGPYNSPLHF.

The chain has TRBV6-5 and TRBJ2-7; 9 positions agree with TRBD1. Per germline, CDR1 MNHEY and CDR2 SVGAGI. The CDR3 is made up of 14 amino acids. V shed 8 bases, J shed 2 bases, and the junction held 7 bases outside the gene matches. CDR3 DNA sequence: TGTGCCAGCCGCAGGGGGACAGGGCCCTACGAGCAGTACGTC. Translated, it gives CASRRGTGPYEQYV.

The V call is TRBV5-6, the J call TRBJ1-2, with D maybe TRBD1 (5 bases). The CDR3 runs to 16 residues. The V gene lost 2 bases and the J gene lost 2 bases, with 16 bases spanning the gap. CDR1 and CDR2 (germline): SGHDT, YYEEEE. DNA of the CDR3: TGTGCCAGCAGCTTAATAGGGGAGACCTCCAACTATGGCTACACCTTC. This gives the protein CASSLIGETSNYGYTF.

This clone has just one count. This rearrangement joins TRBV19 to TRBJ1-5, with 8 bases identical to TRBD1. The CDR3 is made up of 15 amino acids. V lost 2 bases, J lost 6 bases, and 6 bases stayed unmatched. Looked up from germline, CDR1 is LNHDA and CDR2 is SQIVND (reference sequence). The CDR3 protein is CASSISDRVSQPQHF. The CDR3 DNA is TGTGCCAGTAGTATATCGGACAGGGTAAGTCAGCCCCAGCATTTT.

The CDR3: CASSRSVNYGTTQNNEQFF. The CDR3 nucleotides read TGTGCCAGCAGCCGTTCGGTGAACTACGGGACAACTCAGAACAATGAGCAGTTCTTC. The chain links TRBV9 to TRBJ2-1; the D gene is possibly TRBD1 (6 bases). The V gene's germline CDR1 is SGDLS and CDR2 YYNGEE. Trimming took 4 bases from V and 5 from J, leaving 28 bases between them. CDR3 size: 19 residues.

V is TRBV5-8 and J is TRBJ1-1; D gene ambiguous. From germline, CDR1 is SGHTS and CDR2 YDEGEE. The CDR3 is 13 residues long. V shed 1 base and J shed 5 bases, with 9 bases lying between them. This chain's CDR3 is CASSLRGRTEAFF. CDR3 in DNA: TGTGCCAGCAGCTTGAGAGGACGTACTGAAGCTTTCTTT.

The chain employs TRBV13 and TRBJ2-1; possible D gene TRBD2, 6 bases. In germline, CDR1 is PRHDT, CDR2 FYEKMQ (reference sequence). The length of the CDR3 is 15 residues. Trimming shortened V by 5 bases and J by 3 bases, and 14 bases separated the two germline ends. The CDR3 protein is CASSPLRDFYNEQFF. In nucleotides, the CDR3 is TGTGCCAGCAGCCCACTCCGGGACTTCTACAATGAGCAGTTCTTC.